A selection of T cell receptor beta chains follows, all from one sample in a study of blood T cell repertoires in COVID-19. This table comes from immunoSEQ multiplex PCR, and its TCRdb copy is limited to in-frame clones, with some not included. The sample yields around 300,000 clones, 88% seen once. Sequenced: PBMCs or T cells enriched from blood (not recorded which). Receptors were obtained from a woman in her 30s who had recovered from COVID-19. Each CDR3 is given with its conserved first and last residue. D genes are given only for firm matches. A row's size may be missing; if present it is once, few, many or a size class.

len	abundance	v_gene	d_gene	j_gene	CDR3aa	CDR3nt
23	NA	TRBV5-1	NA	TRBJ2-6	CASSLTLAIWQGLISSGANVLTF	TGCGCCAGCAGCTTGACACTTGCAATTTGGCAGGGCCTCATAAGCTCTGGGGCCAACGTCCTGACTTTC
14	NA	TRBV5-5	TRBD1	TRBJ2-5	CASSSVQGRETQYF	TGTGCCAGCAGCTCGGTACAGGGGAGAGAGACCCAGTACTTC
13	few	TRBV10-3	NA	TRBJ1-1	CAIRGSSDTEAFF	TGTGCCATCAGGGGCAGCTCGGACACTGAAGCTTTCTTT
14	NA	TRBV5-1	TRBD1	TRBJ1-6	CASSGQGSSSPLHF	TGCGCCAGCAGCGGACAGGGGAGTAGTTCACCCCTCCACTTT
18	NA	TRBV11-2	NA	TRBJ1-1	CASSPFNTAGVKGTEAFF	TGTGCCAGCAGCCCATTCAATACGGCAGGGGTGAAGGGAACTGAAGCTTTCTTT
13	once	TRBV6-2/TRBV6-3	NA	TRBJ1-2	CASSYLGGGGYTF	TGTGCCAGCAGTTACCTCGGTGGAGGGGGCTACACCTTC
14	NA	TRBV6-5	NA	TRBJ1-2	CASSSLQGNYGYTF	TGTGCCAGCAGTTCCCTACAGGGTAACTATGGCTACACCTTC
17	NA	TRBV18	NA	TRBJ2-3	CASSPKAPGSAADTQYF	TGTGCCAGCTCACCAAAGGCTCCGGGGTCCGCCGCAGATACGCAGTATTTT
14	NA	TRBV7-8	NA	TRBJ1-1	CASSHRQGITEAFF	TGTGCCAGCAGCCACCGCCAGGGAATCACTGAAGCTTTCTTT
14	NA	TRBV14	NA	TRBJ2-2	CASSLLEGLGELFF	TGTGCCAGCAGCCTCCTGGAGGGCCTCGGGGAGCTGTTTTTT
13	NA	TRBV19	NA	TRBJ1-4	CASSEHTNEKLFF	TGTGCCAGTAGTGAACATACTAATGAAAAACTGTTTTTT
13	NA	TRBV5-1	NA	TRBJ1-1	CASSPRANTEAFF	TGCGCCAGCAGCCCGAGAGCGAACACTGAAGCTTTCTTT
14	once	TRBV6-5	TRBD1	TRBJ1-1	CASSPRQGLTEAFF	TGTGCCAGCAGCCCCCGACAGGGTCTAACTGAAGCTTTCTTT